The rows below give T cell receptor beta chains drawn from one sample of a study of blood T cells in healthy people across ages. One entry per CDR3 protein, called by TCRdb with MiXCR from the 5' RACE reads. The table has roughly 1.4 million distinct CDR3 sequences, roughly 59% seen once; the top ten hold 5.5% to 8%. The sample was blood. The receptors derive from a man younger than 35 in good health. Each CDR3 is given with its conserved first and last residue. The D gene is left open where the match is weak. Only some rows state a clone size, as once, few, many or a class for expanded clones.

>TRBJ2-7|NA|NA|TRBV10-3
CAISEDYNEQYF
TGTGCCATCAGTGAGGATTACAATGAGCAGTACTTC
>TRBJ2-7|NA|TRBD2|TRBV5-1
CASSTGLSHEQYF
TGCGCCAGCAGCACGGGACTAAGCCACGAGCAGTACTTC
>TRBJ2-7|NA|NA|TRBV12-3/TRBV12-4
CASSSTTAYEQYF
TGTGCCAGCAGTTCCACAACAGCCTACGAGCAGTACTTC
>TRBJ2-2|NA|NA|TRBV29-1
CSVGVHSGELFF
TGCAGCGTTGGCGTTCATTCCGGGGAGCTGTTTTTT
>TRBJ2-7|NA|TRBD2|TRBV20-1
CSAGRTSGYEQYF
TGCAGTGCGGGGAGGACTAGCGGCTACGAGCAGTACTTC
>TRBJ2-3|few|NA|TRBV20-1
CSARWESTDTQYF
TGCAGTGCTAGATGGGAGAGCACAGATACGCAGTATTTT
>TRBJ2-7|NA|NA|TRBV5-1
CASSLRWSGGALDEQYF
TGCGCCAGCAGCTTGAGGTGGTCTGGTGGGGCCCTCGACGAGCAGTACTTC
>TRBJ2-1|few|TRBD1|TRBV29-1
CSVEPGGNEQFF
TGCAGCGTTGAACCAGGGGGCAATGAGCAGTTCTTC
>TRBJ2-7|NA|TRBD1|TRBV2
CATKGAAHYEQYF
TGTGCCACCAAGGGGGCTGCTCACTACGAGCAGTACTTC
>TRBJ2-3|NA|TRBD2|TRBV5-1
CASSLGASGGLTDTQYF
TGCGCCAGCAGCTTGGGGGCTAGCGGGGGGCTCACAGATACGCAGTATTTT
>TRBJ1-1|NA|TRBD1|TRBV4-3
CASSQEGSVGQGNTEAFF
TGCGCCAGCAGCCAAGAAGGTTCCGTCGGACAGGGGAACACTGAAGCTTTCTTT
>TRBJ2-3|NA|NA|TRBV9
CASSQYMTDTQYF
TGTGCCAGCAGCCAATACATGACAGATACGCAGTATTTT
>TRBJ2-1|NA|TRBD2|TRBV3-1
CASSILAGESEQFF
TGTGCCAGCAGCATACTAGCGGGAGAAAGTGAGCAGTTCTTC
>TRBJ2-1|NA|NA|TRBV10-3
CAISVGDYEQFF
TGTGCCATCAGTGTCGGCGACTATGAGCAGTTCTTC
>TRBJ2-6|NA|NA|TRBV4-3
CASSQEPSSGANVLTF
TGCGCCAGCAGCCAAGAGCCCTCGTCTGGGGCCAACGTCCTGACTTTC
>TRBJ1-6|NA|TRBD1|TRBV7-9
CASSSGGSPLHF
TGTGCCAGCAGTTCAGGGGGTTCACCCCTCCACTTT
>TRBJ2-3|NA|TRBD2|TRBV6-2/TRBV6-3
CASSYLSGNRRTDTQYF
TGTGCCAGCAGTTACCTTAGCGGGAACAGACGCACAGATACGCAGTATTTT
>TRBJ2-7|NA|TRBD1|TRBV7-8
CASSLDGDRGPYEQYF
TGTGCCAGCAGCTTAGATGGGGACAGGGGGCCCTACGAGCAGTACTTC
>TRBJ2-7|NA|TRBD2|TRBV4-2
CASSQFGTSGQYEQYF
TGTGCCAGCAGCCAATTTGGGACTAGCGGACAATACGAGCAGTACTTC
>TRBJ1-2|NA|NA|TRBV12-3/TRBV12-4
CASSAQGAGYTF
TGTGCCAGCAGTGCACAGGGTGCTGGCTACACCTTC
>TRBJ1-6|few|NA|TRBV10-3
CAISEGVDNSPLHF
TGTGCCATCAGTGAGGGGGTTGATAATTCACCCCTCCACTTT
>TRBJ2-3|few|TRBD2|TRBV4-3
CASSPRTRDTQYF
TGCGCCAGCAGCCCTCGGACTAGAGATACGCAGTATTTT
>TRBJ2-7|few|NA|TRBV4-1
CASSQIWGFKSYEQYF
TGCGCCAGCAGCCAAATTTGGGGGTTTAAGTCCTACGAGCAGTACTTC